The sequence of this T cell receptor beta chain was determined in a study of early T cells in non-severe SARS-CoV-2 infection. Study in general: Whole-blood bulk RNA, unsorted, was sequenced, and chains were unpaired.

The TCR library protocol was used to attach unique molecular identifiers. These identifiers were attached to individual cDNA molecules. Using its own MiXCR run on the 5' RACE reads, TCRdb lists one record per CDR3 protein. Here the sample spans just over 9,000 distinct CDR3 sequences, under 5.5% being singletons. This clonotype was recorded at least ten times. Germline V gene lookup returns CDR1 SGHAT and CDR2 FQNNGV. The CDR3 contains 13 residues. V shed 3 bases and J shed 1 base, with 6 bases lying between them. The material sequenced was whole blood. This sequence originates from an adult who was a healthcare worker with PCR-confirmed SARS-CoV-2 infection or an uninfected control (not recorded which). The rearrangement uses TRBV11-2 and TRBJ1-1, with D tentatively TRBD1 (5 bases). The CDR3 region is CASSFGQNTEAFF. For the CDR3, the DNA is TGTGCCAGCAGCTTCGGACAGAACACTGAAGCTTTCTTT.